This T cell receptor (beta chain) appears in the sequencing data of a study of blood T cell repertoires in COVID-19. Study background: Specimens from acute and convalescent COVID-19 originated in the United States, Italy and Spain.

In the authors' workflow: Estimates of nucleated cell counts were drawn from the amplification of reference gene primers. Clones were sequenced by immunoSEQ multiplex PCR, and TCRdb holds only the in-frame ones, with some missing. That table is the source of V, J and clone size, and D and trimming were worked out from the DNA. The sample lists over 200,000 clones; roughly 90% were seen once. Germline CDR1 SGHTA, CDR2 FQGNSA. The CDR3 totals 15 residues. V lost 1 base, J lost 4 bases, and 2 bases stayed unmatched. This TCR came from a man aged 40-49 years with active or convalescent COVID-19. Sequencing used peripheral blood. This chain uses TRBV7-2 with TRBJ2-5; 11 nucleotides match TRBD2. CDR3: CASSLVGTSGETQYF. CDR3 DNA sequence: TGTGCCAGCAGCTTAGTTGGGACTAGCGGAGAGACCCAGTACTTC.